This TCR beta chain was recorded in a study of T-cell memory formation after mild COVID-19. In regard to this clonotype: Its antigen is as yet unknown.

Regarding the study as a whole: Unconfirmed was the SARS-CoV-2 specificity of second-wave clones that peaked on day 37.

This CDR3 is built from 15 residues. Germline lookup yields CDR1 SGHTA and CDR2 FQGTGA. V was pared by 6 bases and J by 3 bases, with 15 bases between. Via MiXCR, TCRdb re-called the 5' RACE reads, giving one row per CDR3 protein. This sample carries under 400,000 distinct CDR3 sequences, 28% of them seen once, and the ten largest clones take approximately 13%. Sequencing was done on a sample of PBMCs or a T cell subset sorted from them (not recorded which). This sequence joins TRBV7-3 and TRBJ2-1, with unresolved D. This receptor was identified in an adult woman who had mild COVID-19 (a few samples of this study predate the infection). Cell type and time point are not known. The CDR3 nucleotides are TGTGCCAGCAGTCCCCAGGAAAGACTCTACAATGAGCAGTTCTTC. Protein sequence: CASSPQERLYNEQFF.